Each of the 2 T cell receptor beta chains below was sequenced from the same sample in a study of cytomegalovirus exposure and HLA in healthy donors. The PCR ran on 60 Vbeta and 13 Jbeta primers. Clones were read by immunoSEQ multiplex PCR, and TCRdb kept only the in-frame ones, dropping some. Of around 100,000 clones detected, approximately 78% appear once; the ten largest clones hold about a fifth. The sample was PBMCs. Receptors were obtained from a man aged 25-45 years in good health and CMV-seropositive.

The rearrangement joins TRBV4-1 to TRBJ2-5, with TRBD2 matching over 8 bases. The V gene's germline CDR1 is MGHRA and CDR2 YSYEKL. Losses at the gene ends were 3 bases for V and 2 bases for J; bases not matched to a gene: 8. The CDR3 has 16 amino acids. CDR3 region: CASSHPGGPKQETQYF. CDR3 bases: TGCGCCAGCAGCCACCCGGGGGGGCCAAAACAAGAGACCCAGTACTTC.

This clone was observed a few times. This chain's CDR3 is CAWSLAGGYEQYF. The CDR3 DNA reads as TGTGCCTGGAGTCTAGCGGGGGGCTACGAGCAGTACTTC. The J gene is TRBJ2-7, the V gene TRBV30, with TRBD2 matching over 11 bases. The germline CDR1 and CDR2 sequences are GTSNPN and SVGIG (reference sequence). Losses at the gene ends were 2 bases for V and 3 bases for J; bases not matched to a gene: 0. The CDR3 has 13 amino acids.